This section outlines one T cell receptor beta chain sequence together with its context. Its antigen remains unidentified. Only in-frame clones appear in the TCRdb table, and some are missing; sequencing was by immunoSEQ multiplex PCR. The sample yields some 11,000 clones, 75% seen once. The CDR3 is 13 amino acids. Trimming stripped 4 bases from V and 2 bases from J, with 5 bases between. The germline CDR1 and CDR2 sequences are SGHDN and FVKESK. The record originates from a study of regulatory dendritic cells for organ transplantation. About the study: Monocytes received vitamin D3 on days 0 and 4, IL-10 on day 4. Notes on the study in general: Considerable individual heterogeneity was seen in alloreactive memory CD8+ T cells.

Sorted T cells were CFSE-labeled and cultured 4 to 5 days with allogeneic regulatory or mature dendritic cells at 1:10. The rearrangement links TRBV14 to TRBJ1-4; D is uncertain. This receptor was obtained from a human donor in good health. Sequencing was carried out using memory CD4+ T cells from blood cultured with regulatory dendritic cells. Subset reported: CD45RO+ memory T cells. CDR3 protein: CASSPETNEKLFF. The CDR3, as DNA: TGTGCCAGCAGCCCGGAGACTAATGAAAAACTGTTTTTT.